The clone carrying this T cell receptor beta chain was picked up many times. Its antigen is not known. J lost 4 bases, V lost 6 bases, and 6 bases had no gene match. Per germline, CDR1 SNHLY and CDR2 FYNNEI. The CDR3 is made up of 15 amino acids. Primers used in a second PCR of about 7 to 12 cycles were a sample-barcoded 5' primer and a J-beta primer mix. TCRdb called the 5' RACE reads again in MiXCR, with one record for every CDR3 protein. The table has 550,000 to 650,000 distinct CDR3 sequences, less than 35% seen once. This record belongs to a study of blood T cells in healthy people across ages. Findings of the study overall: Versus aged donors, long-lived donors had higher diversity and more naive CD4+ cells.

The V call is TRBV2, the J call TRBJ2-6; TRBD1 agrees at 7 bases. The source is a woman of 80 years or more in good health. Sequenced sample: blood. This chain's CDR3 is CASSRQGPGANVLTF. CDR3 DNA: TGTGCCAGCAGCAGACAGGGCCCCGGGGCCAACGTCCTGACTTTC.